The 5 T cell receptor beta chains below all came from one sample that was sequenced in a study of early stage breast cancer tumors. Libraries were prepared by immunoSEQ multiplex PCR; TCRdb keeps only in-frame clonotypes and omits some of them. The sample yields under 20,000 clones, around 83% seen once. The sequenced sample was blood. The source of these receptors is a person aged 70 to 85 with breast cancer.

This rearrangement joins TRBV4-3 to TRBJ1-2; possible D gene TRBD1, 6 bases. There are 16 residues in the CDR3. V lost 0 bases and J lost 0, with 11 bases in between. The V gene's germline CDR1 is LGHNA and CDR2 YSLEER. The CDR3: CASSQDLQGPNYGYTF. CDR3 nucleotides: TGCGCCAGCAGCCAAGATTTACAGGGCCCTAACTATGGCTACACCTTC.

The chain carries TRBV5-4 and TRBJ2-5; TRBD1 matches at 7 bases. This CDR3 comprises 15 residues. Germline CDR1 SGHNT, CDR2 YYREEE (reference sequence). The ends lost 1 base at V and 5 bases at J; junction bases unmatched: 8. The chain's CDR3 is CASSLPGQPGETQYF. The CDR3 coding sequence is TGTGCCAGCAGCTTGCCGGGACAGCCCGGGGAGACCCAGTACTTC.

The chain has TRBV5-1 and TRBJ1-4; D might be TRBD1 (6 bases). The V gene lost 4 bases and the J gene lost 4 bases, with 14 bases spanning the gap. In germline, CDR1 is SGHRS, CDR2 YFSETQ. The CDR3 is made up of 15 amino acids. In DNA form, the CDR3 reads TGCGCCAGCAGCGTCTCAGGGGCCCTTAATGAAAAACTGTTTTTT. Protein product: CASSVSGALNEKLFF.

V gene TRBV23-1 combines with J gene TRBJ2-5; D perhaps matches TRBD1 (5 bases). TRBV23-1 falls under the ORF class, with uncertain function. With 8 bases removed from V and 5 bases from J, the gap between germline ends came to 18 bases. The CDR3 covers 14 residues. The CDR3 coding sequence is TGCGCCAGCCGCCCCAGGGATTTTGGGGAGACCCAGTACTTC. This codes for CASRPRDFGETQYF.

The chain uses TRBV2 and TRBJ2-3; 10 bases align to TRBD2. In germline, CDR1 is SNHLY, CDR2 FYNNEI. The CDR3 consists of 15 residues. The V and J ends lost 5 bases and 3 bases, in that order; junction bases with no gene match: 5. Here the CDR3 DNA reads TGTGCCAGCAGTCCCACTAGCGGGGTGACAGATACGCAGTATTTT. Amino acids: CASSPTSGVTDTQYF.